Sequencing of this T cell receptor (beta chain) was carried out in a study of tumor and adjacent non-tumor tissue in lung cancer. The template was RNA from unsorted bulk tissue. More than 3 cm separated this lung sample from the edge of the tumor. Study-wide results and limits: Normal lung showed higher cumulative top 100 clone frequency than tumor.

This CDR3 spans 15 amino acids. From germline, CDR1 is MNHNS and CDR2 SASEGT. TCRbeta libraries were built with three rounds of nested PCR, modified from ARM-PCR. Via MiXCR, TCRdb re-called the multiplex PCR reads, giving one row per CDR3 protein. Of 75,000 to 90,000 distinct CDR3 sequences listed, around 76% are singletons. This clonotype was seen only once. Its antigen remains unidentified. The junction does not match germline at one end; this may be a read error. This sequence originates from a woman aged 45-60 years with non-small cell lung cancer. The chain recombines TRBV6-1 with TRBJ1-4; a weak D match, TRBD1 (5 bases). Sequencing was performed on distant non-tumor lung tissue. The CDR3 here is CASSDRDGGNEKPFF. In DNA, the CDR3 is TGTGCCAGCAGTGATAGGGACGGTGGGAATGAAAAACCGTTTTTT.